This T cell receptor beta chain was recorded in a study of blood T cell repertoires in COVID-19 (dated by TCRdb to about 2020). Regarding the research as a whole: The collaborator samples originated in the United States, Italy and Spain and spanned the acute and convalescent phases of COVID-19. The repertoires were released in a freely available public database intended as a resource for research on the immune response to SARS-CoV-2. The dataset comprised deeply sampled blood TCRbeta repertoires from subjects exposed to, actively infected with, or recovered from COVID-19. Sample metadata almost always included a de-identified subject ID, COVID-19 status, age in years and sex. The material from the prospective study consisted of cDNA or gDNA derived from T cells, B-cell-depleted T cells, or PBMCs. Where HLA class I and class II types were available, the types were taken from metadata supplied by the sample provider, not from assay-based typing. Samples came from the ongoing ImmuneRACE study (first 160 participants) plus 1,254 subjects from 6 global collaborators. Points the paper makes about the study in general: The amount of clinical and demographic metadata varied by source and participant and was provided uncurated.

Turning to this clone: Its antigen is unknown. No much larger clone exists at a distance of one base, and base qualities are not known.

The immunoSEQ Assay, a bias-controlled multiplex PCR, was used to amplify TCRbeta CDR3 regions from genomic DNA. Processing in the source paper ran as follows. The number of nucleated cells in each sample was estimated from the amplification of reference gene primers within the assay. Sequence reads were collapsed and filtered to measure the absolute abundance of every unique TCRbeta CDR3 rearrangement. For each sample, productive Simpson clonality was calculated as the square root of Simpson's diversity index over productive rearrangements. This is the immuneACCESS table as TCRdb keeps it, with only in-frame sequences that have V and J called. A part of the clones is gone; compared with another copy, unresolved V genes explain less than half, and the rest is unexplained. V and J calls plus clone size are reproduced from that table; the DNA served to infer D and trimming. This sample has about 250,000 clones in its table, and about 85% of those were observed once. Clones ranked in the top ten supply 3% to 3.5% of the sample.

Whole blood was collected in K2EDTA tubes by collaborating institutions according to the institutions' own protocols. For TCRbeta analysis, collaborators shipped samples in one of three forms: frozen whole blood, isolated PBMCs, or DNA extracted from either of those sample types. V is clipped by 3 bases and J by 5 bases, and the sequence between their germline boundaries is 13 bases long. The CDR3 goes from the cysteine to the phenylalanine over 13 residues. CDR3 DNA is the only sequence kept; it has 39 bases, read in frame from the first base. CDR1 and CDR2, looked up from the germline V gene (reference sequence), are DFQATT and SNEGSKA.

The TCR originated in a man aged 18 to 29 with active or convalescent COVID-19. The chain links TRBV20-1 with TRBJ1-2; the D gene is possibly TRBD1, with 5 bases matching. Sequenced material: peripheral blood. The CDR3 is CSASSDTSYGYTF. The nucleotides are TGCAGTGCTAGTTCGGACACCAGTTATGGCTACACCTTC.